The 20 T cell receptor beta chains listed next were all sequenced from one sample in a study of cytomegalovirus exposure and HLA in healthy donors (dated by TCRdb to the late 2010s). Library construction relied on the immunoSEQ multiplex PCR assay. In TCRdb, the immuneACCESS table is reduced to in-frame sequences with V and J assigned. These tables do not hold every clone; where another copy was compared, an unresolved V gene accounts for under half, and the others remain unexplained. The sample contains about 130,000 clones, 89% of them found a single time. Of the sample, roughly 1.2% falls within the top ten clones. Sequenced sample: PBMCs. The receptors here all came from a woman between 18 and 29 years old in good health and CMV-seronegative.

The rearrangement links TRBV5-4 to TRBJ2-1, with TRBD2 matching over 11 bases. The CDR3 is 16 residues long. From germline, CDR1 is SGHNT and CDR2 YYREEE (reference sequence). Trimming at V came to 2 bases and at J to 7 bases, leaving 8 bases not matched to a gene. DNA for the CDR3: TGTGCCAGCAGCTTTCCGGGACTAGCGGAACAAAATGAGCAGTTCTTC. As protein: CASSFPGLAEQNEQFF.

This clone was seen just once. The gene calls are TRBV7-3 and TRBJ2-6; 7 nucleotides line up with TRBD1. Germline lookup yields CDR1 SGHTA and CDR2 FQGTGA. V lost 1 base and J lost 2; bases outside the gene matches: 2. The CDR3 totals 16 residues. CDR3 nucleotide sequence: TGTGCCAGCAGCTTAATTGGGACAGCTGGGGCCAACGTCCTGACTTTC. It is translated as CASSLIGTAGANVLTF.

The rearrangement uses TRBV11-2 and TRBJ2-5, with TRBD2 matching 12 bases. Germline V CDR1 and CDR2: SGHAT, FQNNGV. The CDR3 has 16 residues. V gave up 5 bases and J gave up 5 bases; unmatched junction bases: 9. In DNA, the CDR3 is TGTGCCAGCAGCCCGCGGACTAGCGGGGCGAGGGAGACCCAGTACTTC. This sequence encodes CASSPRTSGARETQYF.

CDR3 coding DNA: TGCGCCAGCAGCACCCCGGACAGGGGTTTCCACGAGCAGTACTTC. Its protein product is CASSTPDRGFHEQYF. This rearrangement joins TRBV5-1 to TRBJ2-7, with 9 positions matching TRBD1. Unmatched junction bases numbered 10, after V lost 4 bases and J lost 5 bases. The CDR3 covers 15 residues. From germline, CDR1 is SGHRS and CDR2 YFSETQ.

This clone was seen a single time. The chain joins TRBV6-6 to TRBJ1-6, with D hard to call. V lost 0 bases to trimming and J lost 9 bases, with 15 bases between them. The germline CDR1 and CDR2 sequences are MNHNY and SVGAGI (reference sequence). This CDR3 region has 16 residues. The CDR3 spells CASSYSVVTEGSPLHF. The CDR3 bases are TGTGCCAGCAGTTACTCGGTTGTCACCGAGGGTTCACCCCTCCACTTT.

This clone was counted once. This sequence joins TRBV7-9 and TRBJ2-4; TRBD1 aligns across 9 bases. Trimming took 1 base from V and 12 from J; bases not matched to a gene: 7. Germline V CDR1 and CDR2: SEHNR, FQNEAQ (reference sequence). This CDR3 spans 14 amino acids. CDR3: CASSLGSGQGPQYF. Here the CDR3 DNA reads TGTGCCAGCAGCTTAGGTTCGGGACAGGGCCCTCAGTACTTC.

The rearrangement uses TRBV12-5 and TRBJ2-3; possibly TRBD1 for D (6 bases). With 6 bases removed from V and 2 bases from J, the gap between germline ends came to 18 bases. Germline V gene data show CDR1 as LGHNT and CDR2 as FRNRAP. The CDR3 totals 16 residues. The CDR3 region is CASGIGTGLSTDTQYF. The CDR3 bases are TGTGCTAGTGGAATTGGTACAGGGCTTTCCACAGATACGCAGTATTTT.

The CDR3 DNA reads as TGTGCAAGTCCCGTAAGCAGCGACCCAAGATACGAGCAGTACTTC. Translated, it gives CASPVSSDPRYEQYF. The chain recombines TRBV12-2 with TRBJ2-7; the table assigns TRBD2, which was not confirmed against the DNA. TRBV12-2 is tagged as a pseudogene. The CDR3 spans 15 residues.

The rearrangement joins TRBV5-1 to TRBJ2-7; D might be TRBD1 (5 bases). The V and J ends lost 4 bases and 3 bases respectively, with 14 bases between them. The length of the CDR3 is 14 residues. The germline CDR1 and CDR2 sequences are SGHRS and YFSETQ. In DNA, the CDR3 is TGCGCCAGCAGCGTAGCAGGGCAGAACTACGAGCAGTACTTC. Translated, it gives CASSVAGQNYEQYF.

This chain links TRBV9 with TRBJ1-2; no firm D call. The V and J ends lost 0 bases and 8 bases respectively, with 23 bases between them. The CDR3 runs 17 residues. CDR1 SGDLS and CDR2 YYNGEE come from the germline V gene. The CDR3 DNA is TGTGCCAGCAGCGTAGCCCTGGACGGTGCGGGGTTTAAGGGCTACACCTTC. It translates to CASSVALDGAGFKGYTF. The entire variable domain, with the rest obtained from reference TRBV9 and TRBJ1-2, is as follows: DSGVTQTPKHLITATGQRVTLRCSPRSGDLSVYWYQQSLDQGLQFLIQYYNGEERAKGNILERFSAQQFPDLHSELNLSSLELGDSALYFCASSVALDGAGFKGYTFGSGTRLTVV.

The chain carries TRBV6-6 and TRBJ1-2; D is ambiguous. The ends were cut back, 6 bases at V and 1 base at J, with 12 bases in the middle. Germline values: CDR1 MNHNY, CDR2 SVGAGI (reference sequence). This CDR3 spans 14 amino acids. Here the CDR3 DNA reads TGTGCCAGCAGGAGTGAGCCTCTTAACTATGGCTACACCTTC. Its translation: CASRSEPLNYGYTF.

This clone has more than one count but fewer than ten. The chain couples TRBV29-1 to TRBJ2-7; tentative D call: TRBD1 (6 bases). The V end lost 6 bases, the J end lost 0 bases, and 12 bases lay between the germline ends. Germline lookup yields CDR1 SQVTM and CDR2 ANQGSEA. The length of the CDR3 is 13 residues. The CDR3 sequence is CSVVTGTSYEQYF. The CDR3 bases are TGCAGCGTCGTGACAGGTACCTCCTACGAGCAGTACTTC.

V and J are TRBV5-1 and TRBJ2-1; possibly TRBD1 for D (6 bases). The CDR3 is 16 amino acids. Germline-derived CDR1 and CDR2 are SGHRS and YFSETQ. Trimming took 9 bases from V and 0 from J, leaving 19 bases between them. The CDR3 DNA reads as TGCGCCACCAAAAAGACCCTGACAGGCTCCTACAATGAGCAGTTCTTC. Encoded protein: CATKKTLTGSYNEQFF.

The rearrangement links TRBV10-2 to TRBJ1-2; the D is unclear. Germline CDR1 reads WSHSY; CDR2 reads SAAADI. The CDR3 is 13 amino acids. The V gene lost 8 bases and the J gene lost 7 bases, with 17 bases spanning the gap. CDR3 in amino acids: CASSASGMAGYTF. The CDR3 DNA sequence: TGCGCCAGCTCTGCCTCCGGGATGGCTGGCTACACCTTC.

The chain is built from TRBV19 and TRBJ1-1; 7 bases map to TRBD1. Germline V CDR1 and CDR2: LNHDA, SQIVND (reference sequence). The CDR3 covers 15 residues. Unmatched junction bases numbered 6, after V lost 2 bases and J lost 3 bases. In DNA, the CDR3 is TGTGCCAGTAGTATAAGGGGGCAGGGCTACACTGAAGCTTTCTTT. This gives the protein CASSIRGQGYTEAFF. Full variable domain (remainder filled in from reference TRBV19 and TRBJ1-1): DGGITQSPKYLFRKEGQNVTLSCEQNLNHDAMYWYRQDPGQGLRLIYYSQIVNDFQKGDIAEGYSVSREKKESFPLTVTSAQKNPTAFYLCASSIRGQGYTEAFFGQGTRLTVV.

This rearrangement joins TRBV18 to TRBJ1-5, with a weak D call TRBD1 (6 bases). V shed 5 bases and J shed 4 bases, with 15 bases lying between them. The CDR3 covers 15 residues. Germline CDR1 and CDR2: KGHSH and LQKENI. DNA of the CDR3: TGTGCCAGCTCAGCGACTCTAAGGGGGAATCAGCCCCAGCATTTT. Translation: CASSATLRGNQPQHF.

The CDR3 sequence is CASSGGTRGYTF. The CDR3 DNA sequence: TGTGCCAGCAGCGGAGGCACCCGGGGCTACACCTTC. V usage is TRBV9 and J usage is TRBJ1-2; D not certain. The V end was cut by 3 bases, the J end by 8 bases, with 11 bases between. The CDR3 has 12 residues. Germline CDR1 reads SGDLS; CDR2 reads YYNGEE.

The CDR3 loop is CASSIEFAAGDEKLFF. The CDR3, as DNA: TGTGCCAGTAGTATAGAGTTCGCGGCAGGGGATGAAAAACTGTTTTTT. The J gene is TRBJ1-4, the V gene TRBV19; the D gene is possibly TRBD1 (6 bases). The germline CDR1 and CDR2 sequences are LNHDA and SQIVND (reference sequence). V lost 0 bases to trimming and J lost 6 bases, with 14 bases between them. This CDR3 contains 16 residues.

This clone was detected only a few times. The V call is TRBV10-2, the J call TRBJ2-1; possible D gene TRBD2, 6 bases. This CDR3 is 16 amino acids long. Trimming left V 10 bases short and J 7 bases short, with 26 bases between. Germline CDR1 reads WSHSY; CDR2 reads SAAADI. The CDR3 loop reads CATRTTGLLGRNEQFF. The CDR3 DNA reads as TGCGCCACCAGGACCACGGGACTCCTCGGGAGAAATGAGCAGTTCTTC.

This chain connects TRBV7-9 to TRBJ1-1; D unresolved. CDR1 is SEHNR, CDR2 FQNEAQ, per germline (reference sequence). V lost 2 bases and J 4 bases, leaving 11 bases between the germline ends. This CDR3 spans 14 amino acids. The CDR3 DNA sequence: TGTGCCAGCAGCTTACGTCCAGTCGCCACTGAAGCTTTCTTT. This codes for CASSLRPVATEAFF.